Below are 15 T cell receptor beta chains sequenced from a single sample in a study of beta chain features in type 1 diabetes (dated by TCRdb to about 2018). What the study reported, not specific to this receptor: Type 1 diabetes patients showed a moderate but significant shortening of TCRB CDR3 length in all four CD4+ subsets.

The method was the immunoSEQ multiplex PCR assay. The High Capacity cDNA Reverse Transcription Kit was used to reverse transcribe all of the isolated RNA, meaning that expressed TCRB transcripts were what got sequenced. The table was pulled from immuneACCESS by TCRdb, which kept in-frame rearrangements only. Such tables lose some clones; where checked, under half of the loss comes from unresolved V genes, and the rest has no known cause. This sample is represented by 250,000 to 350,000 clones; approximately 15% of them were singletons. Of the sample, about 0.015% falls within the top ten clones. These receptors' targets are unknown. Sequences were obtained from naive CD4+ T cells from blood. In light of the paper, this sample's cell subset or site label describes: true naive CD4+ T cells. Receptors were obtained from a young man with type 1 diabetes.

The genes are TRBV5-1 and TRBJ2-1; the match to TRBD1 covers 7 bases. The CDR3 sequence is 15 residues long. The ends lost 2 bases at V and 10 bases at J; junction bases unmatched: 12. Germline CDR1 is SGHRS and CDR2 is YFSETQ. The CDR3 region has the DNA TGCGCCAGCAGCTTCGGTGACAGGGCGGATGTGGAGCAGTTCTTC. It codes for CASSFGDRADVEQFF. Together with reference TRBV5-1 and TRBJ2-1, the CDR3 gives the full variable domain: KAGVTQTPRYLIKTRGQQVTLSCSPISGHRSVSWYQQTPGQGLQFLFEYFSETQRNKGNFPGRFSGRQFSNSRSEMNVSTLELGDSALYLCASSFGDRADVEQFFGPGTRLTVL.

The chain carries TRBV30 and TRBJ2-3; TRBD1 agrees at 7 bases. Germline assignment: CDR1 GTSNPN and CDR2 SVGIG (reference sequence). This CDR3 comprises 14 residues. Unmatched junction bases numbered 6, after V lost 4 bases and J lost 2 bases. The DNA of the CDR3 is TGTGCCTGGAAGTTTGGGACAGCCACAGATACGCAGTATTTT. Protein product: CAWKFGTATDTQYF. The complete variable domain, with remaining parts taken from reference TRBV30 and TRBJ2-3, reads SQTIHQWPATLVQPVGSPLSLECTVEGTSNPNLYWYRQAAGRGLQLLFYSVGIGQISSEVPQNLSASRPQDRQFILSSKKLLLSDSGFYLCAWKFGTATDTQYFGPGTRLTVL.

This clone was counted a few times. This chain uses TRBV4-3 with TRBJ2-5; TRBD2 matches 11 bases. This CDR3 comprises 16 residues. J gave up 4 bases and V 0 bases, and 4 bases lay outside the gene matches. Germline lookup yields CDR1 LGHNA and CDR2 YSLEER. In DNA, the CDR3 is TGCGCCAGCAGCCAAGATCAGCTAGCGGGAGGAGAGACCCAGTACTTC. This sequence encodes CASSQDQLAGGETQYF.

This chain's CDR3 is CASSHETEGYNEQFF. CDR3 sequence (DNA): TGTGCCAGCAGCCATGAGACGGAGGGCTACAATGAGCAGTTCTTC. The rearrangement links TRBV4-2 to TRBJ2-1; D is possibly TRBD2 (6 bases). V was trimmed by 3 bases and J by 3 bases, leaving 12 bases between them. The CDR3 is made up of 15 amino acids. The V gene's germline CDR1 is LGHNA and CDR2 YNFKEQ.

This chain links TRBV25-1 with TRBJ2-7; D might be TRBD2 (7 bases). V gave up 1 base and J gave up 5 bases, with 18 bases separating them. CDR1 MGHDK and CDR2 SYGVNS come from the germline V gene. The CDR3 consists of 16 residues. Here the CDR3 reads CASSELGGGGKNEQYF. The CDR3 DNA sequence: TGTGCCAGCAGTGAATTGGGCGGGGGCGGAAAAAACGAGCAGTACTTC.

This clone came up a few times. The chain carries TRBV7-9 and TRBJ1-2, with TRBD1 matching over 7 bases. The ends lost 3 bases at V and 3 bases at J; junction bases unmatched: 1. This CDR3 spans 13 amino acids. Germline V lookup: CDR1 SEHNR, CDR2 FQNEAQ (reference sequence). For the CDR3, the DNA is TGTGCCAGCAGCTTTGGGACAGACTATGGCTACACCTTC. As protein: CASSFGTDYGYTF.

This sequence joins TRBV9 and TRBJ1-1; 7 bases line up with TRBD1. CDR1 and CDR2 (germline): SGDLS, YYNGEE. CDR3 size: 14 residues. Germline trimming cut 4 bases from V and 7 bases from J; bases unmatched to any gene: 10. CDR3 coding DNA: TGTGCCAGCAGCCTTCGACAGGGCGGCGGTGAAGCTTTCTTT. Its protein is CASSLRQGGGEAFF.

CDR3 region: CASAETVNTEAFF. The CDR3 nucleotides are TGTGCCAGTGCGGAGACAGTGAACACTGAAGCTTTCTTT. This chain links TRBV28 with TRBJ1-1; maybe TRBD1 (5 bases). The CDR3 runs to 13 residues. CDR1 is MDHEN and CDR2 is SYDVKM in the germline V gene. V lost 9 bases to trimming and J lost 0 bases, with 11 bases between them.

The V call is TRBV5-1, the J call TRBJ1-1; tentatively, D is TRBD1 (5 bases). The CDR3 is made up of 16 amino acids. The V gene lost 1 base and the J gene lost 3 bases, with 16 bases spanning the gap. Germline-derived CDR1 and CDR2 are SGHRS and YFSETQ. CDR3 sequence (DNA): TGCGCCAGCAGCTTGACAGGCACCTGGACCTACACTGAAGCTTTCTTT. Its protein product is CASSLTGTWTYTEAFF.

This clone has more than one count but fewer than ten. The J gene is TRBJ2-1, the V gene TRBV7-3; D not certain. V lost 1 base and J 9 bases, leaving 10 bases between the germline ends. The CDR3 is 13 amino acids. Looked up from germline, CDR1 is SGHTA and CDR2 is FQGTGA. Here the CDR3 reads CASSLISVPEQFF. The DNA for the CDR3 is TGTGCCAGCAGCTTAATATCTGTCCCTGAGCAGTTCTTC.

The CDR3 here is CASSPATNEKLFF. For the CDR3, the DNA is TGTGCCAGCAGCCCCGCAACTAATGAAAAACTGTTTTTT. The chain has TRBV5-4 and TRBJ1-4; no reliable D call. Per germline, CDR1 SGHNT and CDR2 YYREEE (reference sequence). The CDR3 is made up of 13 amino acids. V was shortened by 4 bases and J by 0 bases, with 4 bases between the two germline ends.

This clone was found a few times. V is TRBV5-1 and J is TRBJ1-2; D uncertain. Germline lookup yields CDR1 SGHRS and CDR2 YFSETQ. V lost 5 bases and J lost 0, with 5 bases in between. The CDR3 is 12 residues long. CDR3 nucleotide sequence: TGCGCCAGCAGATCTTCTAACTATGGCTACACCTTC. Translating it yields CASRSSNYGYTF.

Concerning this clone itself: Other DNA sequences in this specimen translate into the identical CDR3. The chain links TRBV28 to TRBJ2-7, with TRBD1 matching over 8 bases. With 8 bases clipped from V and 2 bases from J, the junction kept 5 bases outside the gene matches. The CDR3 spans 13 residues. CDR1 is MDHEN, CDR2 SYDVKM, per germline. This chain's CDR3 is CASQPGQAYEQYF. For the CDR3, the DNA is TGTGCCAGCCAGCCGGGACAGGCCTACGAGCAGTACTTC.

The rearrangement uses TRBV5-1 and TRBJ2-3, with 7 bases fitting TRBD1. Germline V lookup: CDR1 SGHRS, CDR2 YFSETQ. V lost 3 bases, J lost 3 bases, and 4 bases stayed unmatched. This CDR3 has 14 amino acids. The CDR3 spells CASSSQTGTDTQYF. The CDR3 region has the DNA TGCGCCAGCAGCTCACAGACAGGGACAGATACGCAGTATTTT.

This chain links TRBV19 with TRBJ1-2, with D possibly matching TRBD1 (6 bases). Trimming took off 7 bases at V and 6 bases at J, with 18 bases between the two ends. The CDR3 runs to 14 residues. CDR1 LNHDA and CDR2 SQIVND come from the germline V gene (reference sequence). The CDR3 region has the DNA TGTGCCAGTATCCCCTTCGGACAGCCCCATGGCTACACCTTC. This sequence encodes CASIPFGQPHGYTF.